This T cell receptor (beta chain) was recovered during a study of early T cells in non-severe SARS-CoV-2 infection. Study-wide results and limits: Database matching using VDJdb favored anti-spike CD8 responses, with private and CD4 specificities left missing.

This clonotype has ten or more counts. As yet, its antigen is unknown. CDR3 size: 12 residues. The germline CDR1 and CDR2 sequences are SGHTA and FQGNSA. The V and J ends lost 6 bases and 12 bases respectively, with 15 bases between them. TCRdb reprocessed the 5' RACE reads via MiXCR and lists one record per CDR3 protein. The sample records more than 50,000 distinct CDR3 sequences, roughly 12% being singletons. This rearrangement joins TRBV7-2 to TRBJ1-5, with D unclear. The specimen sequenced was whole blood. The source of this sequence is an adult who was a healthcare worker with PCR-confirmed SARS-CoV-2 infection or an uninfected control (not recorded which). The CDR3: CASSDDTGSQHF. The CDR3 nucleotides are TGTGCCAGCAGTGATGACACCGGGAGCCAGCATTTT.